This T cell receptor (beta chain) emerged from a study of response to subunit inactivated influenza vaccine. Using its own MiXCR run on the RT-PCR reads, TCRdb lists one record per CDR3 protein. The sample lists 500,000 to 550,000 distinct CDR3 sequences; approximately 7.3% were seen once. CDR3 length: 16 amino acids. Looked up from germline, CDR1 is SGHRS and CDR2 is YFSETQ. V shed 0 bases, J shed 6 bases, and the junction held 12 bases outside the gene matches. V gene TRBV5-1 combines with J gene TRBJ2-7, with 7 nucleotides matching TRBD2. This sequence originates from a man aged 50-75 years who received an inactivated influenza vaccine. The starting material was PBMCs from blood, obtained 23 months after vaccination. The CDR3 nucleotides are TGCGCCAGCAGCTTGGCCGGGACTAAGGGTTCGGGCGAGCAGTACTTC. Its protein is CASSLAGTKGSGEQYF.